This TCR beta chain was retrieved from a study of T-cell reconstitution after alpha-beta-depleted transplantation in children (dated by TCRdb to the mid-2010s). Background for the entire study: Using TCR repertoire profiling, the study followed T-cell immune reconstitution in a quantitative way in children after TCRalphabeta/CD19-depleted allogeneic hematopoietic cell transplantation.

The library relied on PCR. Sequencer: Illumina HiSeq 2500. TCR library preparation used molecular barcoding, with unique molecular identifiers applied to normalize quantification of the TCRbeta repertoire. TCRdb reworked the public reads: Q25 trimming with fastp, MiXCR clone assembly, productive beta chains retained. Each record represents a unique CDR3 protein, reported with the most common genes and DNA among its rows. The sample table lists approximately 640,000 distinct CDR3 sequences, 16% of them with a count of one. The ten largest clones represent 1.1% of the sample. A word on this clonotype: Its antigen is still unknown. No quality values exist for individual bases; no much larger clone is one base distant.

The sequencing here drew on PBMCs from the stem cell graft donor, taken from the stem cell graft. The clonotype was recovered from a human donor who donated a stem cell graft to a child with acute myeloid leukemia.

In nucleotide form, the sequence is TGTGCCAGCAGCCCATCGACGGGACAGTACACCGGGGAGCTGTTTTTT. This translates into CASSPSTGQYTGELFF. In this chain, TRBV7-3 is recombined with TRBJ2-2, and TRBD1 aligns with 7 junction nucleotides. CDR1 and CDR2 (SGHTA, FQGTGA) derive from the germline V gene. From cysteine to phenylalanine, the CDR3 is 16 amino acids long. Just the 48-base CDR3 DNA is kept, in frame starting at base 1. Clipping removes 5 bases from V and 3 bases from J, with 9 as the unmatched junction base count. The full variable domain, with segments outside the CDR3 supplied by the reference TRBV7-3 and TRBJ2-2 proteins, appears as GAGVSQTPSNKVTEKGKYVELRCDPISGHTALYWYRQSLGQGPEFLIYFQGTGAADDSGLPNDRFFAVRPEGSVSTLKIQRTERGDSAVYLCASSPSTGQYTGELFFGEGSRLTVL.